These T cell receptor beta chains were read from a single sample in a study of human T cells and chemical hapten exposure. Via MiXCR, TCRdb re-called the RACE reads, giving one row per CDR3 protein. The profile shows 85,000 to 95,000 distinct CDR3 sequences, just under 9% of them singletons. Sequencing was done on a sample of whole blood. Receptor source: a female donor in good health. Some clones in this sample may be carry-over from other donors' samples. CDR3s include the opening cysteine and the closing phenylalanine or tryptophan. A D gene is named only where the DNA matches it firmly. Some rows mark clone size as missing; the rest say once, few, many or name a class of expanded clone.

j_call clone_size v_call d_call cdr3_nt cdr3_aa
TRBJ2-7 few TRBV28 NA TGTGCCAGCAGTCCGTGGGACACGCACGAGCAGTACTTC CASSPWDTHEQYF
TRBJ2-3 NA TRBV5-1 TRBD2 TGCGCCAGCAGCTTGGCCGGGACTAGCGGGACAGATACGCAGTATTTT CASSLAGTSGTDTQYF
TRBJ2-1 few TRBV28 TRBD2 TGTGCCAGCAGGGCTAGCGGGTCCCACAATGAGCAGTTCTTC CASRASGSHNEQFF
TRBJ2-7 NA TRBV29-1 NA TGCAGCGTTGGAGGGCCGGGGCTCGAGCAGTACTTC CSVGGPGLEQYF
TRBJ2-3 few TRBV27 TRBD1 TGTGCCAGCAGTTACTTCTGGACAGGAAAAAGCACAGATACGCAGTATTTT CASSYFWTGKSTDTQYF
TRBJ2-1 few TRBV27 TRBD1 TGTGCCAGCAGTTTATATACAGGGGACATCAATGAGCAGTTCTTC CASSLYTGDINEQFF
TRBJ2-1 many TRBV20-1 TRBD2 TGCAGTGCCTTGAGCGGGAGGGCCGTGTATGAGCAGTTCTTC CSALSGRAVYEQFF
TRBJ1-1 NA TRBV4-1 NA TGCGCCAGCAGCCAGACCGGGGGCCTGGGTGAAGCTTTCTTT CASSQTGGLGEAFF
TRBJ1-5 few TRBV2 NA TGTGCCAGCAGCCCTAAGCCGGCTCAGCCCCAGCATTTT CASSPKPAQPQHF
TRBJ2-7 NA TRBV19 NA TGTGCCAGTAGTCAAACCGGGGTTGCCTTAGGGGGAATCTACGAGCAGTACTTC CASSQTGVALGGIYEQYF
TRBJ2-7 few TRBV14 NA TGTGCCAGCAGCCAAGGGGTTTACAGGGACTACGAGCAGTACTTC CASSQGVYRDYEQYF
TRBJ2-7 NA TRBV5-6 NA TGTGCCAGCAGCGTACAAGCATGGTCTTTCCCTTACGAGCAGTACTTC CASSVQAWSFPYEQYF
TRBJ2-1 few TRBV16 TRBD1 TGTGCCAGCAGCCAATTAAGCAGGGGACAGGGGGACAATGAGCAGTTCTTC CASSQLSRGQGDNEQFF
TRBJ1-2 few TRBV3-1 TRBD1 TGTGCCAGCAGCCAAGGACAGGGTATAAGAAATGGCTACACCTTC CASSQGQGIRNGYTF
TRBJ2-1 many TRBV12-3/TRBV12-4 NA TGTGCCAGCAGTTCCGCTTCCGAGCAGTTCTTC CASSSASEQFF
TRBJ2-5 NA TRBV4-1 TRBD2 TGCGCCAGCAGCCAACCGACTAGCGGGAGATGGGAGACCCAGTACTTC CASSQPTSGRWETQYF
TRBJ2-3 NA TRBV5-1 NA TGCGCCAGCAGCGTGGGACGGAGCACAGATACGCAGTATTTT CASSVGRSTDTQYF
TRBJ2-1 NA TRBV7-2 TRBD2 TGTGCCAGCAGACGGTCCGGGACTAGCGGGAGGGCCCCCTACAATGAGCAGTTCTTC CASRRSGTSGRAPYNEQFF
TRBJ2-7 many TRBV7-8 NA TGTGCCAGCAGCCTAGGTCTGCCCTCCAATTCCTACGAGCAGTACTTC CASSLGLPSNSYEQYF
TRBJ2-7 NA TRBV6-5 TRBD1 TGTGCCAGCAGTCCGGACAGGGGGCTCACCTATGAGCAGTACTTC CASSPDRGLTYEQYF
TRBJ2-3 NA TRBV7-2 NA TGTGCCAGCAAGTTGTCAGGACCAACGCAGTATTTT CASKLSGPTQYF
TRBJ2-5 many TRBV6-1 TRBD1 TGTGCCAGCAGTTTCACAGGGGTTGGAGAGACCCAGTACTTC CASSFTGVGETQYF
TRBJ1-1 NA TRBV2 NA TGTGCCAGCAGTGACAGGCTTTGGAAGCACACTGAAGCTTTCTTT CASSDRLWKHTEAFF
TRBJ2-3 many TRBV2 TRBD2 TGTGCCAGCAGTGAATTCACTAGCGGAACTACAGATACGCAGTATTTT CASSEFTSGTTDTQYF
TRBJ1-1 few TRBV7-2 NA TGTGCCAGCAGCTTCAGGTACACTGAAGCTTTCTTT CASSFRYTEAFF
TRBJ1-1 many TRBV28 NA TGTGCCAGCAGTCCAGCGGCGACAAAGAACACTGAAGCTTTCTTT CASSPAATKNTEAFF
TRBJ1-3 NA TRBV6-2/TRBV6-3 TRBD1 TGTGCCAGCAGTTCTGGACAGGGGGCCTCTGGAAACACCATATATTTT CASSSGQGASGNTIYF
TRBJ1-1 few TRBV2 NA TGTGCCAGCACAGGAAGGACGGGATACACTGAAGCTTTCTTT CASTGRTGYTEAFF
TRBJ1-2 NA TRBV12-3/TRBV12-4 TRBD1 TGTGCCAGCAGTTTACTGACAGGGCCCTATGGCTACACCTTC CASSLLTGPYGYTF
TRBJ2-3 NA TRBV2 NA TGTGCCAGCAGGGGCGGCCCAGATACGCAGTATTTT CASRGGPDTQYF
TRBJ2-7 few TRBV6-1 NA TGTGCCAGCAGTATAGGGGTAGGCGAGTACTTC CASSIGVGEYF
TRBJ2-7 few TRBV6-5 NA TGTGCCAGCAGAAAGCGGGCACGCTACGAGCAGTACTTC CASRKRARYEQYF
TRBJ2-5 NA TRBV7-2 NA TGTGCCAGCAGGCCCCCCAGAGGGATCCAAGAGACCCAGTACTTC CASRPPRGIQETQYF
TRBJ2-5 NA TRBV11-3 TRBD2 TGTGCCAGCAGCTTAGAACCGGGACTAGCGACTATCGAGACCCAGTACTTC CASSLEPGLATIETQYF
TRBJ2-7 few TRBV7-9 TRBD2 TGTGCCAGCAGCCGACTAGCGGGAGTCCGGACCGAGCAGTACTTC CASSRLAGVRTEQYF
TRBJ1-1 few TRBV27 TRBD1 TGTGCCAGCAGTTACGGGACAGGGCGGACCATGAACACTGAAGCTTTCTTT CASSYGTGRTMNTEAFF
TRBJ2-3 NA TRBV28 TRBD2 TGTGCCAGCAGCCGGACTAGCGGGACTAACACAGATACGCAGTATTTT CASSRTSGTNTDTQYF
TRBJ2-1 NA TRBV20-1 NA TGCAGTGCTAGACAACACACTCCCCCCTACAATGAGCAGTTCTTC CSARQHTPPYNEQFF
TRBJ1-4 NA TRBV7-2 NA TGTGCCAGCAGCTTAGGGGCAGGCTGGACTCAAAAACTGTTTTTT CASSLGAGWTQKLFF
TRBJ2-7 few TRBV29-1 TRBD2 TGCAGCGTAATGATGACTAGCGGGAGTCGCAACTACGAGCAGTACTTC CSVMMTSGSRNYEQYF
TRBJ1-5 NA TRBV20-1 TRBD1 TGCAGTGCCGGACAGGGGGCTAATAGCAATCAGCCCCAGCATTTT CSAGQGANSNQPQHF
TRBJ1-2 few TRBV27 TRBD1 TGTGCCAGCAGTTTATTGACAGGGTATGGCTACACCTTC CASSLLTGYGYTF
TRBJ2-1 many TRBV20-1 TRBD2 TGCAGTGCTAGGGGAATAGGCCCAGCGGGAGACAATGAGCAGTTCTTC CSARGIGPAGDNEQFF
TRBJ2-5 few TRBV7-8 NA TGTGCCAGCAGCTCGGCAGAGTTCCAAGAGACCCAGTACTTC CASSSAEFQETQYF
TRBJ2-5 many TRBV7-8 NA TGTGCCAGCAGCCCTGCCTCGGGGACGGAGACCCAGTACTTC CASSPASGTETQYF
TRBJ1-5 many TRBV12-3/TRBV12-4 NA TGTGCCAGCAGTAAACAGGGTGGGCGCAATCAGCCCCAGCATTTT CASSKQGGRNQPQHF
TRBJ2-1 NA TRBV7-9 TRBD1 TGTGCCAGCGGCAGGGGGTCCTACAATGAGCAGTTCTTC CASGRGSYNEQFF
TRBJ2-5 NA TRBV5-1 TRBD2 TGCGCCAGCAGCTTTAGCGGGAGGTCGGAGACCCAGTACTTC CASSFSGRSETQYF
TRBJ1-1 few TRBV27 NA TGTGCCAGCAGTTTATTGCACACAGGGAACACTGAAGCTTTCTTT CASSLLHTGNTEAFF
TRBJ2-7 few TRBV6-6 NA TGTGCCAGCAGTAACCAGGCAGGGAGATACGAGCAGTACTTC CASSNQAGRYEQYF
TRBJ2-4 few TRBV28 NA TGTGCCAGCAGTTCAACTAGTTTCATTCAGTACTTC CASSSTSFIQYF
TRBJ2-3 NA TRBV5-1 NA TGCGCCAGCAGCTTGCGCCAACGAGGCGCAGATACGCAGTATTTT CASSLRQRGADTQYF
TRBJ2-3 NA TRBV7-2 TRBD2 TGTGCCAGCAGCCAGGGACTAGCCGACACAGATACGCAGTATTTT CASSQGLADTDTQYF
TRBJ2-1 many TRBV29-1 NA TGCAGCGTTGAAGAAAGGGTTGGTGAGCAGTTCTTC CSVEERVGEQFF
TRBJ2-3 few TRBV19 NA TGTGCCAGTAGTAAGGATGGGGCAGATACGCAGTATTTT CASSKDGADTQYF
TRBJ2-1 few TRBV29-1 NA TGCAGCGTTGAAGTTACTGAGCAGTTCTTC CSVEVTEQFF
TRBJ1-6 few TRBV10-2 NA TGCGCCAGCAGTGAGTTGAGGGCCGGTAATTCACCCCTCCACTTT CASSELRAGNSPLHF
TRBJ1-1 NA TRBV19 NA TGTGCCAGTAGGTCGGGCTCGGTCGAGACTGAAGCTTTCTTT CASRSGSVETEAFF
TRBJ2-1 NA TRBV6-1 NA TGTGCCAGCAGTGAAACGGGAGCGTATGAGCAGTTCTTC CASSETGAYEQFF
TRBJ1-5 few TRBV28 NA TGTGCCAGCAGTTTATACAGAGGCAATCAGCCCCAGCATTTT CASSLYRGNQPQHF